Listed here are 9 T cell receptor beta chains from one sample, sequenced in a study of shared clonotypes between healthy human individuals. Generated by immunoSEQ multiplex PCR, the TCRdb table keeps only in-frame clones and is missing some. The data contain around 200,000 clones, over 85% of them seen just once; the ten biggest clones take up around 0.067%. Sequencing was done on a sample of naive CD4+ T cells sorted from blood. Documented subset: CD45RA+ positively selected. Receptors were obtained from a woman between 25 and 40 years old in good health.

The chain links TRBV7-9 to TRBJ2-5; D possibly corresponds to TRBD1 (6 bases). The DNA matches TRBJ2-7 better at its end, which makes the J call doubtful. This CDR3 spans 12 amino acids. CDR1 and CDR2 (germline): SEHNR, FQNEAQ (reference sequence). CDR3 coding DNA: TGTGCCAGCAGCCCACAGGGACCCGAGCAGTACTTC. Amino acid sequence: CASSPQGPEQYF.

This clone was counted a single time. The chain recombines TRBV5-1 with TRBJ2-3; 7 nucleotides align to TRBD2. This CDR3 is built from 16 residues. Germline lookup yields CDR1 SGHRS and CDR2 YFSETQ. J lost 2 bases, V lost 0 bases, and 6 bases had no gene match. CDR3 region: CASSLAGTTDTDTQYF. The CDR3 DNA sequence: TGCGCCAGCAGCTTGGCTGGGACTACAGACACAGATACGCAGTATTTT. Combining the CDR3 with reference TRBV5-1 and TRBJ2-3 gives the whole variable domain KAGVTQTPRYLIKTRGQQVTLSCSPISGHRSVSWYQQTPGQGLQFLFEYFSETQRNKGNFPGRFSGRQFSNSRSEMNVSTLELGDSALYLCASSLAGTTDTDTQYFGPGTRLTVL.

The rearrangement uses TRBV28 and TRBJ1-1; D gene unclear. The CDR3 extends over 14 amino acids. V shed 8 bases and J shed 3 bases, with 16 bases lying between them. Germline lookup yields CDR1 MDHEN and CDR2 SYDVKM. CDR3 nucleotide sequence: TGTGCCAGCGCGATTGCCAGAACTTACACTGAAGCTTTCTTT. Encoded protein: CASAIARTYTEAFF.

This chain uses TRBV5-4 with TRBJ2-7; the D gene is possibly TRBD2 (6 bases). V was trimmed by 6 bases and J by 0 bases, leaving 13 bases between them. CDR1 and CDR2 from the germline V gene are SGHNT and YYREEE (reference sequence). The CDR3 runs 14 residues. The CDR3 region has the DNA TGTGCCAGCACCCTGGACTATTCCTCCTACGAGCAGTACTTC. Its translation: CASTLDYSSYEQYF.

The genes are TRBV6-5 and TRBJ2-5; a possible D gene is TRBD1 (5 bases). The J call may be mistaken, given a closer DNA end match to TRBJ2-7. The CDR3 has 13 amino acids. From germline, CDR1 is MNHEY and CDR2 SVGAGI. CDR3 nucleotides: TGTGCCAGCAGTTACTCGTCAGGGTCCGAGCAGTACTTC. It yields the protein CASSYSSGSEQYF.

This clone came up once. V is TRBV28 and J is TRBJ1-5; 8 bases align to TRBD1. CDR3 length: 12 amino acids. Germline CDR1 reads MDHEN; CDR2 reads SYDVKM. With 11 bases clipped from V and 6 bases from J, the junction kept 6 bases outside the gene matches. The CDR3 protein is CAVGQGSQPQHF. CDR3 in DNA: TGTGCCGTTGGACAGGGCAGTCAGCCCCAGCATTTT.

The J gene is TRBJ2-5, the V gene TRBV4-1; D may correspond to TRBD1 or TRBD2 (5 bases each). The CDR3 loop spans 17 amino acids. Germline V gene lookup returns CDR1 MGHRA and CDR2 YSYEKL. V was shortened by 3 bases and J by 0 bases, with 17 bases between the two germline ends. CDR3 sequence (DNA): TGCGCCAGCAGCCACTTGGGGACCACGAAAGACCAAGAGACCCAGTACTTC. It is translated as CASSHLGTTKDQETQYF.

V is TRBV28 and J is TRBJ1-2; 7 bases agree with TRBD1. J was trimmed by 4 bases and V by 6 bases; bases with no gene match: 8. Germline lookup yields CDR1 MDHEN and CDR2 SYDVKM. The CDR3 totals 14 residues. The chain's CDR3 is CASSSGQQGYGYTF. In DNA, the CDR3 is TGTGCCAGCAGCTCGGGACAGCAAGGCTATGGCTACACCTTC.

This sequence joins TRBV4-1 and TRBJ1-1, with D hard to call. V was cut by 0 bases and J by 2 bases, with 13 bases left in between. The CDR3 runs 16 residues. CDR1 is MGHRA, CDR2 YSYEKL, per germline. CDR3 protein: CASSQDLGSINTEAFF. CDR3 coding DNA: TGCGCCAGCAGCCAAGATTTGGGCAGCATAAACACTGAAGCTTTCTTT.